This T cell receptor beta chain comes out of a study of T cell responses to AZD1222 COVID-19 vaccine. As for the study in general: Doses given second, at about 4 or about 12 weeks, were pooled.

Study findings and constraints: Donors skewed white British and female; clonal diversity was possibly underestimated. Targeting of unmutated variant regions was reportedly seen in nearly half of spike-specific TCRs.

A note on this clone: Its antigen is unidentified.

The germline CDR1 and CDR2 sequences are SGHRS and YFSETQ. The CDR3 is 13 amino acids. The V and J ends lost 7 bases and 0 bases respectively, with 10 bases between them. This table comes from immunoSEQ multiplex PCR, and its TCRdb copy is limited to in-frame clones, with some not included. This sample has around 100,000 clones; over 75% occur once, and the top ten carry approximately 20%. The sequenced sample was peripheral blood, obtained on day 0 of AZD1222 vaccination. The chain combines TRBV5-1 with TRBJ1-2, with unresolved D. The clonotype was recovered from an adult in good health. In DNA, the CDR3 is TGCGCCAGCGGCACTTCTACTAACTATGGCTACACCTTC. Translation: CASGTSTNYGYTF.